These 21 T cell receptor beta chains share one sample of origin, sequenced in a study of T-cell reconstitution after alpha-beta-depleted transplantation in children. Preparing the TCRbeta library involved the use of unique molecular identifiers. In TCRdb, the PCR reads were re-called with MiXCR into one record per CDR3 protein. The sample shows under 250,000 distinct CDR3 sequences, roughly 7.1% of them seen only once. The sequences come from PBMCs, collected before TCRalphabeta/CD19-depleted stem cell transplant. These receptors came from a boy aged 2 to 10 with acute lymphoblastic leukemia, due to receive a stem cell transplant.

This chain connects TRBV6-1 to TRBJ1-5, with 7 bases that match TRBD1. Germline CDR1 reads MNHNS; CDR2 reads SASEGT. The ends lost 3 bases at V and 2 bases at J; junction bases unmatched: 4. This CDR3 spans 15 amino acids. The CDR3 loop is CASSDLTGGNQPQHF. The CDR3 nucleotides are TGTGCCAGCAGTGATCTTACAGGGGGCAATCAGCCCCAGCATTTT.

This clonotype has more than one count but fewer than ten. The rearrangement uses TRBV5-5 and TRBJ2-1; no reliable D call. Trimming shortened V by 2 bases and J by 6 bases, and 15 bases separated the two germline ends. CDR1 is SGHKS and CDR2 is YYEKEE in the germline V gene (reference sequence). The CDR3 runs 15 residues. The CDR3 sequence is CASSLPLRTSNEQFF. CDR3 DNA: TGTGCCAGCAGCTTACCTCTACGTACGTCCAATGAGCAGTTCTTC.

This clonotype appeared many times. The chain has TRBV28 and TRBJ1-2, with 10 positions matching TRBD1. This CDR3 has 15 residues. V lost 7 bases and J lost 3; bases outside the gene matches: 8. Germline CDR1 MDHEN, CDR2 SYDVKM. CDR3 DNA sequence: TGTGCCAGCACCCCTTCTGGACAGGGGGACTATGGCTACACCTTC. Amino acids: CASTPSGQGDYGYTF.

The chain links TRBV7-6 to TRBJ2-7; 9 bases match TRBD1. J lost 6 bases, V lost 5 bases, and 8 bases had no gene match. The germline V gene encodes CDR1 SGHVS and CDR2 FNYEAQ. CDR3 length: 14 amino acids. The CDR3 reads CASSNTGGAGEQYF. For the CDR3, the DNA is TGTGCCAGCAGCAATACAGGGGGCGCGGGCGAGCAGTACTTC. Full variable domain (remainder filled in from reference TRBV7-6 and TRBJ2-7): GAGVSQSPRYKVTKRGQDVALRCDPISGHVSLYWYRQALGQGPEFLTYFNYEAQQDKSGLPNDRFSAERPEGSISTLTIQRTEQRDSAMYRCASSNTGGAGEQYFGPGTRLTVT.

This clonotype was seen ten or more times. The chain employs TRBV20-1 and TRBJ1-5; D might be TRBD1 (5 bases). With 6 bases removed from V and 0 bases from J, the gap between germline ends came to 18 bases. Per the germline V gene, CDR1 is DFQATT and CDR2 is SNEGSKA (reference sequence). The CDR3 has 16 residues. This chain's CDR3 is CSAYLPGPHSNQPQHF. Written as DNA, the CDR3 is TGCAGTGCCTACCTACCGGGACCCCATAGCAATCAGCCCCAGCATTTT.

This clonotype was counted at least ten times. This chain connects TRBV5-1 to TRBJ2-7, with 9 bases matching TRBD1. The CDR3 has 15 amino acids. Trimming cost V 2 bases and J 3 bases; bases outside gene matches: 6. Germline V gives CDR1 SGHRS, CDR2 YFSETQ. The CDR3 spells CASSLYTGGLYEQYF. Written as DNA, the CDR3 is TGCGCCAGCAGCTTATACACAGGGGGCCTCTACGAGCAGTACTTC.

The rearrangement links TRBV9 to TRBJ1-2; D remains ambiguous. The CDR3 consists of 12 residues. The V gene lost 4 bases and the J gene lost 8 bases, with 12 bases spanning the gap. The germline V gene has CDR1 SGDLS and CDR2 YYNGEE. The CDR3 loop reads CASSRASRGYTF. As DNA, the CDR3 is TGTGCCAGCAGCAGGGCGTCAAGAGGCTACACCTTC.

This clonotype showed up many times. The V and J genes are TRBV3-1 and TRBJ2-7; no definite D call. This CDR3 spans 12 amino acids. Trimming removed 4 bases from V and 5 bases from J, with 9 bases in between. Per the germline V gene, CDR1 is LGHDT and CDR2 is YNNKEL (reference sequence). The DNA for the CDR3 is TGTGCCAGCAGCCCCCAAGACAACGAGCAGTACTTC. Residues: CASSPQDNEQYF.

Concerning this clonotype: A much bigger clone sits one base away, suggesting this may be a read error. Given the absence of the conserved phenylalanine or tryptophan at the CDR3 end, a read error is likely. The chain employs TRBV20-1 and TRBJ1-5, with 7 bases lining up with TRBD1. V gave up 5 bases and J gave up 0 bases; unmatched junction bases: 4. CDR3 length: 14 residues. CDR1 DFQATT and CDR2 SNEGSKA come from the germline V gene (reference sequence). The CDR3 is CSAVTGISNQPQHC. The DNA for the CDR3 is TGCAGTGCTGTGACAGGGATTAGCAATCAGCCCCAGCATTGT.

This clonotype appeared a few times. Written as DNA, the CDR3 is TGTGCCAGCAGCTTATCGGGAGGGGCGAACACTGAAGCTTTCTTT. It is translated as CASSLSGGANTEAFF. The chain recombines TRBV7-2 with TRBJ1-1; a possible D gene is TRBD1 (5 bases). Deletions cut 2 bases from V and 1 base from J, with 11 bases between. Germline loops: CDR1 SGHTA, CDR2 FQGNSA. The CDR3 contains 15 residues.

This clonotype came up many times. This rearrangement joins TRBV4-2 to TRBJ2-3, with TRBD1 identical over 7 bases. With 4 bases clipped from V and 2 bases from J, the junction kept 3 bases outside the gene matches. Per germline, CDR1 LGHNA and CDR2 YNFKEQ. CDR3 length: 14 amino acids. CDR3 DNA sequence: TGTGCCAGCAGCCGGACAGGCGACACAGATACGCAGTATTTT. Translation gives CASSRTGDTDTQYF.

The chain recombines TRBV28 with TRBJ2-4; no clear D gene. Germline V gives CDR1 MDHEN, CDR2 SYDVKM. The germline V and J ends were trimmed by 6 bases and 6 bases, with 9 bases remaining between them. This CDR3 spans 12 amino acids. The chain's CDR3 is CASSRTGNIQYF. The DNA of the CDR3 is TGTGCCAGCAGCCGGACGGGAAACATTCAGTACTTC.

This clonotype appeared many times. The rearrangement links TRBV11-2 to TRBJ2-3; perhaps D is TRBD1 or TRBD2 (5 bases each). The V end lost 3 bases, the J end lost 7 bases, and 11 bases lay between the germline ends. This CDR3 has 13 residues. Germline values: CDR1 SGHAT, CDR2 FQNNGV. The CDR3 bases are TGTGCCAGCAGCTTCGAGGGGTCGAATACGCAGTATTTT. Translating gives CASSFEGSNTQYF.

This clonotype showed up just a few times. V usage is TRBV11-3 and J usage is TRBJ2-3; D is ambiguous. The germline CDR1 and CDR2 sequences are SGHNT and YENEEA. V was cut by 1 base and J by 0 bases, with 8 bases left in between. The CDR3 extends over 15 amino acids. The CDR3 region is CASSLASISTDTQYF. In DNA form, the CDR3 reads TGTGCCAGCAGCTTAGCGTCAATCAGCACAGATACGCAGTATTTT.

This clonotype was observed a few times. The CDR3 sequence is CASSSRTINKQFF. CDR3 nucleotide sequence: TGTGCCAGCAGCTCCCGGACTATAAACAAGCAGTTCTTC. V gene TRBV7-2 combines with J gene TRBJ2-1, with D maybe TRBD2 (6 bases). Germline CDR1 and CDR2: SGHTA and FQGNSA. The CDR3 is made up of 13 amino acids. The V end lost 4 bases, the J end lost 11 bases, and 15 bases lay between the germline ends.

This clonotype was found a few times. The CDR3, as DNA: TGCGCCAGCAGCCCGGTGATGACCTCAACCCCTACTAACTATGGCTACACCTTC. Protein: CASSPVMTSTPTNYGYTF. The chain links TRBV5-1 to TRBJ1-2; D call uncertain. Trimming cost V 4 bases and J 0 bases, with 22 bases left between them. The CDR3 has 18 residues. The germline CDR1 and CDR2 sequences are SGHRS and YFSETQ.

CDR3 region: CASSLVGGDRGGYNEQFF. The CDR3 DNA reads as TGTGCCAGCAGCTTAGTTGGTGGGGACCGGGGGGGGTACAATGAGCAGTTCTTC. The chain employs TRBV11-1 and TRBJ2-1; 8 bases are a match to TRBD2. V shed 1 base and J 4 bases; nucleotides not matched to a gene: 12. CDR1 and CDR2 (germline): SGHAT, FQDESV (reference sequence). This CDR3 has 18 residues.

The chain has TRBV5-1 and TRBJ1-3, with unresolved D. CDR1 SGHRS and CDR2 YFSETQ come from the germline V gene. Trimming pared 3 bases from V and 2 bases from J, leaving 9 bases between. The length of the CDR3 is 14 residues. CDR3 sequence (DNA): TGCGCCAGCAGCTACGGGTATCCTGGAAACACCATATATTTT. This translates into CASSYGYPGNTIYF.

The chain employs TRBV28 and TRBJ2-3; either TRBD1 or TRBD2 may fit D (6 bases each). Germline CDR1 is MDHEN and CDR2 is SYDVKM. Trimming removed 7 bases at V and 3 bases at J, with 11 bases between. The CDR3 covers 13 residues. CDR3 sequence: CASMGAGTDTQYF. DNA of the CDR3: TGTGCCAGCATGGGGGCGGGGACAGATACGCAGTATTTT.

The V and J genes are TRBV20-1 and TRBJ1-4; D perhaps matches TRBD1 (5 bases). V lost 6 bases and J lost 5, with 10 bases in between. Germline values: CDR1 DFQATT, CDR2 SNEGSKA (reference sequence). There are 12 residues in the CDR3. CDR3 nucleotide sequence: TGCAGTGCCCCCGGGGGGAATGAAAAACTGTTTTTT. Its protein is CSAPGGNEKLFF.

The V call is TRBV2, the J call TRBJ2-5, with TRBD1 matching 7 bases. The CDR3 spans 12 residues. Per the germline V gene, CDR1 is SNHLY and CDR2 is FYNNEI. V lost 6 bases and J lost 5; bases outside the gene matches: 3. CDR3 sequence: CASSTGAETQYF. The CDR3 coding sequence is TGTGCCAGCAGCACAGGGGCGGAGACCCAGTACTTC.